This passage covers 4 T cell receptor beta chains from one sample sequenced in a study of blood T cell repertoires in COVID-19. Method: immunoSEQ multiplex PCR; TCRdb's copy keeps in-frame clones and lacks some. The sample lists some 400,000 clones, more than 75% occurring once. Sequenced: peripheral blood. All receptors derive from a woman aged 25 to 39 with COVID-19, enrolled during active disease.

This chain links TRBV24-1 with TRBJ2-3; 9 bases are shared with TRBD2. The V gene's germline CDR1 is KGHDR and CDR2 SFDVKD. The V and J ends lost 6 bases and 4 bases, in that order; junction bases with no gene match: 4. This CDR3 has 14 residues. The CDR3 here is CATSTAGGADTQYF. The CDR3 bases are TGTGCCACCAGTACTGCGGGAGGGGCAGATACGCAGTATTTT.

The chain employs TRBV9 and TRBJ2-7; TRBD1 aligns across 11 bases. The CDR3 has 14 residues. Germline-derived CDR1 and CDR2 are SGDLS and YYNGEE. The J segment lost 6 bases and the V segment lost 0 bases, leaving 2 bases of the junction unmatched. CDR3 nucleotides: TGTGCCAGCAGCGTAGGGACAGGGGGCTTCGAGCAGTACTTC. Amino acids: CASSVGTGGFEQYF.

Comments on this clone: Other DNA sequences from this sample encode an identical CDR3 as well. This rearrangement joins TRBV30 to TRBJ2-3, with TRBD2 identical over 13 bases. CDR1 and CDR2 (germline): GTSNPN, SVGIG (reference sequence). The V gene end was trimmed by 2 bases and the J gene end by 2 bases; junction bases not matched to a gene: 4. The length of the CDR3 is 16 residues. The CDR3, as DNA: TGTGCCTGGAGTCGGGGACTAGCGGGATCCACAGATACGCAGTATTTT. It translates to CAWSRGLAGSTDTQYF.

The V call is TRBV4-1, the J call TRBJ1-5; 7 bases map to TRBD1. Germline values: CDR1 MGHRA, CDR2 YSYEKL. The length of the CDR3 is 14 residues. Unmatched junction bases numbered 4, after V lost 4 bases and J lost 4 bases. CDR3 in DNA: TGCGCCAGCAGCCTAGGACAGGCGAATCAGCCCCAGCATTTT. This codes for CASSLGQANQPQHF.